The present T cell receptor beta chain was sequenced within a study of cytomegalovirus exposure and HLA in healthy donors. PCR used 60 Vbeta primers and 13 Jbeta primers. Sequencing was performed with immunoSEQ multiplex PCR; in TCRdb, only in-frame clones are kept and a portion is missing. Of roughly 79,000 clones listed, about 70% are singletons. This clone has more than one count but fewer than ten. Per germline, CDR1 MDHEN and CDR2 SYDVKM. The CDR3 has 15 amino acids. V lost 2 bases, J lost 2 bases, and 11 bases lay in between. J is TRBJ2-3 and V is TRBV28, with a weak D call TRBD2 (6 bases). The source is a woman in her 50s in good health and CMV-seropositive. Sequencing used PBMCs. The CDR3 nucleotides are TGTGCCAGCAGTTTACCTAGCGCGCACACAGATACGCAGTATTTT. Residues: CASSLPSAHTDTQYF.